This T cell receptor (beta chain) emerged from a study of B cell selection in AIRE deficiency. Generated by immunoSEQ multiplex PCR, the TCRdb table keeps only in-frame clones and is missing some. The sample consists of 20,000 to 25,000 clones, roughly 96% of them appearing once. The CDR3 length is 13 residues. Trimming removed 2 bases at V and 4 bases at J, with 8 bases between. CDR1 SGHTA and CDR2 FQGTGA come from the germline V gene. CD4+CD127+ cells were sorted as the conventional CD4 T cells. The sequence was collected from a human donor in good health. The material sequenced was CD4+CD127+ conventional T cells sorted from PBMCs. V gene TRBV7-3 combines with J gene TRBJ1-2, with D unresolved. DNA of the CDR3: TGTGCCAGCAGCTTAGAGTCGGTCTATGGCTACACCTTC. It encodes CASSLESVYGYTF.